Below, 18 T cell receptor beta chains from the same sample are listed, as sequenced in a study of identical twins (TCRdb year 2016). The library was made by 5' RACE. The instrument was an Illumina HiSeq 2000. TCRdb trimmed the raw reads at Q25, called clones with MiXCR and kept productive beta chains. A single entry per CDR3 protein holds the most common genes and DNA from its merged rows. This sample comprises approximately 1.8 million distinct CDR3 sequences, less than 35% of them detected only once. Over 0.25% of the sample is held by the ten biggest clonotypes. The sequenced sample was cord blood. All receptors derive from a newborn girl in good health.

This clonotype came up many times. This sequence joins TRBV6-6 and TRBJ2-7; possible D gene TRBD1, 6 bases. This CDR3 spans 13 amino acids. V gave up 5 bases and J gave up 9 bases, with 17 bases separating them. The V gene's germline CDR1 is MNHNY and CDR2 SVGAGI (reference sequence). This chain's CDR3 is CASSSGQPTGQYF. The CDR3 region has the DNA TGTGCCAGCAGTAGCGGACAGCCTACTGGGCAGTACTTC.

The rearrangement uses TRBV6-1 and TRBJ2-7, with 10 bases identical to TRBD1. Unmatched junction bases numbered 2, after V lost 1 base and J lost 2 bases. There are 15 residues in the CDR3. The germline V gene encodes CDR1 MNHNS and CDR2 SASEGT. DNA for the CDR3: TGTGCCAGCAGTGAAGGACAGGGGGCCCCCTACGAGCAGTACTTC. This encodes CASSEGQGAPYEQYF.

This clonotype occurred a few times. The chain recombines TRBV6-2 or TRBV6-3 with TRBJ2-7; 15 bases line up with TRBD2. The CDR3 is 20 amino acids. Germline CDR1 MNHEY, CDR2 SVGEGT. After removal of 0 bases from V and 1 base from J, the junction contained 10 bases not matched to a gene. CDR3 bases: TGTGCCAGCAGTTACTCACGGACTAGCGGGAGGGCCCCACTTTCCTACGAGCAGTACTTC. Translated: CASSYSRTSGRAPLSYEQYF.

CDR3 in amino acids: CASSHIGIETQYF. The CDR3 DNA is TGTGCCAGCAGTCACATCGGGATAGAGACCCAGTACTTC. This chain uses TRBV7-9 with TRBJ2-4; possible D gene TRBD2, 5 bases. The end of the DNA fits TRBJ2-5 better, so the J call may be wrong. The CDR3 contains 13 residues. CDR1 is SEHNR and CDR2 is FQNEAQ in the germline V gene (reference sequence).

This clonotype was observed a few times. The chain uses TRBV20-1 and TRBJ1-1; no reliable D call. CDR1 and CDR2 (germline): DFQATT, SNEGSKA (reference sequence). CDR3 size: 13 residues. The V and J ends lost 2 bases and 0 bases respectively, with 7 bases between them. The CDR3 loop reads CSARQALNTEAFF. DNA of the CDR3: TGCAGTGCTAGACAGGCCTTGAACACTGAAGCTTTCTTT.

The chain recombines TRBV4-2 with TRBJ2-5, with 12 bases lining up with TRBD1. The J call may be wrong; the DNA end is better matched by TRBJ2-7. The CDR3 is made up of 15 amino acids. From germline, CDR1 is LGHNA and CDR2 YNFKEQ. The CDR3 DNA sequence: TGTGCCAGCAGCCAAAGGGACAGGGGGCTTTACGAGCAGTACTTC. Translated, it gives CASSQRDRGLYEQYF.

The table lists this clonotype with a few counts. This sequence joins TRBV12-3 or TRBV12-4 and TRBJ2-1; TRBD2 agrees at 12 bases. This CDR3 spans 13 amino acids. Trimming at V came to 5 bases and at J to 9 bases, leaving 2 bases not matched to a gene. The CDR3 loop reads CASSPSGRGEQFF. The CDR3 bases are TGTGCCAGCAGTCCTAGCGGGAGGGGTGAGCAGTTCTTC.

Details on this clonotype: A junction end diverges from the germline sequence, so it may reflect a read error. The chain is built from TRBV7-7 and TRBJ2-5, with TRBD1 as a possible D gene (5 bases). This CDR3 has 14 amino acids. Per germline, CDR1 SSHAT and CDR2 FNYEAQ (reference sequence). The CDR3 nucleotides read TGTGCTAGCAGTCAGGGCAGAAACCAAGAGACCCAGTACTTC. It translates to CASSQGRNQETQYF. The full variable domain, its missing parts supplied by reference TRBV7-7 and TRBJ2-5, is GAGVSQSPRYKVTKRGQDVTLRCDPISSHATLYWYQQALGQGPEFLTYFNYEAQPDKSGLPSDRFSAERPEGSISTLTIQRTEQRDSAMYRCASSQGRNQETQYFGPGTRLLVL.

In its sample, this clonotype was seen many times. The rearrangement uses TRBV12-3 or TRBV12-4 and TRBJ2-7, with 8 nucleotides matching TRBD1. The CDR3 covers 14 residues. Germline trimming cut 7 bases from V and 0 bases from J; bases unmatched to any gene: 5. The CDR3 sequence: CASIRDRGSYEQYF. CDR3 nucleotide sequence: TGTGCCAGCATCCGAGACAGGGGCTCCTACGAGCAGTACTTC.

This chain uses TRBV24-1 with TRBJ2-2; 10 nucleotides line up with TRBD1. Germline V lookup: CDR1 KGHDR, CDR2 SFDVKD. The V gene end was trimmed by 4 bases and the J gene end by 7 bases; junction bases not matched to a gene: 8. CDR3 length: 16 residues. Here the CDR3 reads CATSEAGTGAGGELFF. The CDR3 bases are TGTGCCACCAGTGAGGCCGGGACAGGGGCAGGCGGGGAGCTGTTTTTT.

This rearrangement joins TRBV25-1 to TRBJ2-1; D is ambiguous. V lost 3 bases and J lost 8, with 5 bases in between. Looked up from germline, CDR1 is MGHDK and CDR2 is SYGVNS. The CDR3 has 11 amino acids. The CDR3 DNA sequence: TGTGCCAGCAGTGAGATGGATGAGCAGTTCTTC. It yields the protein CASSEMDEQFF.

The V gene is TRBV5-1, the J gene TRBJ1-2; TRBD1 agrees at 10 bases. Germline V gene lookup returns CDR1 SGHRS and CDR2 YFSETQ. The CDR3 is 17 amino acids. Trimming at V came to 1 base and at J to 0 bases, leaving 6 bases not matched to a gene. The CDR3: CASSLRGQGMANYGYTF. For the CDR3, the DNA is TGCGCCAGCAGCTTGAGGGGACAGGGGATGGCTAACTATGGCTACACCTTC.

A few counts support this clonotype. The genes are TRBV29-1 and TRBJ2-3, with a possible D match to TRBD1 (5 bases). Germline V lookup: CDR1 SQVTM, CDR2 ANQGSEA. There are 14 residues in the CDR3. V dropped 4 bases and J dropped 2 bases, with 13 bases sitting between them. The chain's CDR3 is CSVGPGIHTDTQYF. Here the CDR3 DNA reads TGCAGCGTTGGGCCAGGGATCCACACAGATACGCAGTATTTT.

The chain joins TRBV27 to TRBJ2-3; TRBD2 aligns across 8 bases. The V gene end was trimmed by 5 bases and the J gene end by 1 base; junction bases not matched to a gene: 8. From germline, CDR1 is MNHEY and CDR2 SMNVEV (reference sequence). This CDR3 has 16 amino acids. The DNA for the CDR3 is TGTGCCAGCAGTCCTAGATGGCGGGGGGGCACAGATACGCAGTATTTT. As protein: CASSPRWRGGTDTQYF.

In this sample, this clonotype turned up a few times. The CDR3 DNA is TGCAGTGCTACTCACTTTGTAGCGACTCCCAATGAGCAGTTCTTC. It specifies CSATHFVATPNEQFF. The chain carries TRBV20-1 and TRBJ2-1; tentative D call: TRBD2 (5 bases). Germline-derived CDR1 and CDR2 are DFQATT and SNEGSKA (reference sequence). The CDR3 totals 15 residues. With 4 bases removed from V and 6 bases from J, the gap between germline ends came to 19 bases.

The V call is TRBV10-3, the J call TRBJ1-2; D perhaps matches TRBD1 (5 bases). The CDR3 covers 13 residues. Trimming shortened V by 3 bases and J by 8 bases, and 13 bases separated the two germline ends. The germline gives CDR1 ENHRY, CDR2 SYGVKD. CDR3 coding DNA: TGTGCCATCAGTGAAAGGCAGGGAAGGGGCTACACCTTC. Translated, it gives CAISERQGRGYTF.

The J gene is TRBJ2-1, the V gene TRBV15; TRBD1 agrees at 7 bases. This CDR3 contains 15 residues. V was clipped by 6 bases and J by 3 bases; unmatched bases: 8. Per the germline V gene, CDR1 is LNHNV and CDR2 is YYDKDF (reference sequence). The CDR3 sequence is CATRRDSQFYNEQFF. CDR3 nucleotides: TGTGCCACCAGACGGGACAGCCAGTTCTACAATGAGCAGTTCTTC.

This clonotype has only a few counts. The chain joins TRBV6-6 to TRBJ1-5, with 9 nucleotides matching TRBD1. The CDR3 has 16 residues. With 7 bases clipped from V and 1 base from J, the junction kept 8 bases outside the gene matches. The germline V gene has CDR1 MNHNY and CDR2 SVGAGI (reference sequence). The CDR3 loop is CASTNGGQGSNQPQHF. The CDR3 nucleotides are TGTGCCAGCACCAATGGGGGACAGGGAAGCAATCAGCCCCAGCATTTT.